This T cell receptor (beta chain) derives from a study of T-cell reconstitution after alpha-beta-depleted transplantation in children. Germline values: CDR1 ENHRY, CDR2 SYGVKD. Trimming took 6 bases from V and 5 from J; bases not matched to a gene: 1. The CDR3 covers 12 residues. A library of TCRbeta sequences, prepared with unique molecular identifiers, was generated. TCRdb called the PCR reads again in MiXCR, with one record for every CDR3 protein. The sample yields 780,000 or so distinct CDR3 sequences, around 15% seen once. This chain links TRBV10-3 with TRBJ2-7; 10 bases line up with TRBD1. The sample here was PBMCs, mostly from graft donor cells, taken 360 days after TCRalphabeta/CD19-depleted stem cell transplant. The TCR comes from a male patient younger than 18 who had a stem cell transplant for acute lymphoblastic leukemia, so the T cells may come from the graft donor. Here the CDR3 DNA reads TGTGCCATCAGCGGGACAGGGGACGAGCAGTACTTC. Amino acids: CAISGTGDEQYF.